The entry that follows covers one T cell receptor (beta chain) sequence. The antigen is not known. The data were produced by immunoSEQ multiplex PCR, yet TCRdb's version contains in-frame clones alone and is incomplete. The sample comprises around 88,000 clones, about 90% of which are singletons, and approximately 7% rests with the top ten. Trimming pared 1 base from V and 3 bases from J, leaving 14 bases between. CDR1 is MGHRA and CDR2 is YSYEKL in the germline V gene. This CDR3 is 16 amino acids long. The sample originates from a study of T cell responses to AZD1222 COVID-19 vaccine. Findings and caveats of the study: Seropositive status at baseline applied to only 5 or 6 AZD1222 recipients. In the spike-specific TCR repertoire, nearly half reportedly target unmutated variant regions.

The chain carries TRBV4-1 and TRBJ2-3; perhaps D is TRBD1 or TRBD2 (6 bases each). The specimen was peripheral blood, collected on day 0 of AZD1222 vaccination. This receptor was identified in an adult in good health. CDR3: CASSQGITGRTDTQYF. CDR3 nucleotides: TGCGCCAGCAGCCAAGGGATTACAGGGAGGACAGATACGCAGTATTTT.